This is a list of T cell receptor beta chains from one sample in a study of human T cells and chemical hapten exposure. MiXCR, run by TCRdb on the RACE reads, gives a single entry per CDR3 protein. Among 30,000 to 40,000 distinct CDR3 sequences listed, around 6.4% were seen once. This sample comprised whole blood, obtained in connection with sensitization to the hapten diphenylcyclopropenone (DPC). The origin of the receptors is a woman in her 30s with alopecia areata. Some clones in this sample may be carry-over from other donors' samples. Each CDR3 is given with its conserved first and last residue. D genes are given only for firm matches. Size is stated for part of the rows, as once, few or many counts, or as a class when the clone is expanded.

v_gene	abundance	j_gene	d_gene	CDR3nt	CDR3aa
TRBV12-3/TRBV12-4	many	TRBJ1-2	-	TGTGCCAGCAGACCGGACACGAACTATGGCTACACCTTC	CASRPDTNYGYTF
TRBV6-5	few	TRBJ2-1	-	TGTGCCACGGGGGATACCTACAATGAGCAGTTCTTC	CATGDTYNEQFF
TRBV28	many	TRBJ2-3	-	TGTGCCAGCAAATGGGGCGGGATGAGCACAGATACGCAGTATTTT	CASKWGGMSTDTQYF
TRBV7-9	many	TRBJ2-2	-	TGTGCCAGCAGCCCAATCATGTCAGCGGCCGGGGAGCTGTTTTTT	CASSPIMSAAGELFF
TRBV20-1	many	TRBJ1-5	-	TGCAGTGCAAATTCGATTAGCAATCAGCCCCAGCATTTT	CSANSISNQPQHF
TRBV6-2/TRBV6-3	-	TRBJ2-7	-	TGTGCCAGCCGGGCATCCCCATCGGGGAGCTACGAGCAGTACTTC	CASRASPSGSYEQYF
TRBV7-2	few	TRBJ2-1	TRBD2	TGTGCCAGCAGCTTAATGGCTAGCGGGGTCTACAATGAGCAGTTCTTC	CASSLMASGVYNEQFF
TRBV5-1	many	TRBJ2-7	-	TGCGCCAGCAGCTTGCCCGGGGACTACGAGCAGTACTTC	CASSLPGDYEQYF
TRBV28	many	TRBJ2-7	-	TGTGCCAGCAGCCTCCAGGGGTCCTACGAGCAGTACTTC	CASSLQGSYEQYF
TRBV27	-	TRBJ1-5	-	TGTGCCAGCAGTTTATCCTTTTACACGATCAATCAGCCCCAGCATTTT	CASSLSFYTINQPQHF
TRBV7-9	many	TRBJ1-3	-	TGTGCCAGCAGCTCCATTACAGGGCTCGGCGGAAACACCATATATTTT	CASSSITGLGGNTIYF
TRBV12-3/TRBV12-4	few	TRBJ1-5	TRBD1	TGTGCCAGCAGTTCCCGGACAGGCTATCAGCCCCAGCATTTT	CASSSRTGYQPQHF
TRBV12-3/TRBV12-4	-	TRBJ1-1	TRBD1	TGTGCCAGCAGTTGGACAGGGGGTCCCTTCGAGAACACTGAAGCTTTCTTT	CASSWTGGPFENTEAFF
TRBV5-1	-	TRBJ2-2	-	TGCGCCAGCAGCGGCGGACAGTACGGGGAGCTGTTTTTT	CASSGGQYGELFF
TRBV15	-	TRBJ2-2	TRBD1	TGTGCCACCGGAGACAGGGGCGCGTTTGCCGGGGAGCTGTTTTTT	CATGDRGAFAGELFF
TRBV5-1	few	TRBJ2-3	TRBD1	TGCGCCAGCAGCTTTACACAGGGGGCCTCAGATACGCAGTATTTT	CASSFTQGASDTQYF
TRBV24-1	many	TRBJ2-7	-	TGTGCCACCAGTGAGGCGGGTGCCTACGAGCAGTACTTC	CATSEAGAYEQYF
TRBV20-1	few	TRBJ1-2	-	TGCAGTGCCACCCCGGAACCAGGGTATTATGGCTACACCTTC	CSATPEPGYYGYTF
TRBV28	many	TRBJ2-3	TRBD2	TGTGCCAGTAATAGCCGGGGGGGGGCAAGGGGAACAGATACGCAGTATTTT	CASNSRGGARGTDTQYF
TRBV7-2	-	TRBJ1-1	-	TGTGCCAGCAGCTTAATGCGGGCAGGGCCAGGGACTGAAGCTTTCTTT	CASSLMRAGPGTEAFF
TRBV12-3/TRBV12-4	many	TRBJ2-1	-	TGTGCCAGCAGTTTAGGGACTTTTTCCCATGAGCAGTTCTTC	CASSLGTFSHEQFF
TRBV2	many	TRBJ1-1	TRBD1	TGTGCCAGCAGTTTGGGGGACAGGGGTTTGGCTGAAGCTTTCTTT	CASSLGDRGLAEAFF
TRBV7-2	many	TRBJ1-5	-	TGTGCCAGCAGCTTACCTGGGTATCAGCCCCAGCATTTT	CASSLPGYQPQHF
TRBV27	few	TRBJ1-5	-	TGTGCCAGCAGGCCCGGCCAGGCCAATCAGCCCCAGCATTTT	CASRPGQANQPQHF